This T cell receptor (beta chain) derives from a study of T cells in narcolepsy. Background on the study: Healthy controls were enrolled alongside patients with narcolepsy type 1 or type 2.

This clone came up once. Its antigen remains unidentified. Broader study findings: Autoreactive clonotypes reportedly recurred in blood of same and different patients, not controls. Autoreactive clone sequences were missing from some blood memory CD4+ repertoires. Comparing one patient's CSF and blood CD4+ clonotypes highlighted HCRT- and TRIB2-specific autoreactive clonotypes.

Profiling relied on immunoSEQ multiplex PCR, and the TCRdb table lists in-frame clones only, not all of them. The data hold about 31,000 clones, with around 80% observed a single time. The CDR3 length is 16 residues. The V gene's germline CDR1 is SGHDN and CDR2 FVKESK. The V gene lost 5 bases and the J gene lost 1 base, with 14 bases spanning the gap. Source material: CD45RA- memory CD4+ T cells from PBMCs. The clonotype originates from a human donor with narcolepsy. The chain links TRBV14 to TRBJ2-2, with a tentative D call TRBD2 (6 bases). The CDR3 protein is CASSSPGLMNTGELFF. The DNA for the CDR3 is TGTGCCAGCAGCTCTCCGGGACTGATGAACACCGGGGAGCTGTTTTTT.